This TCR beta chain is drawn from a study of CD8+CD57+ T cells in acquired aplastic anemia. Whoever was chosen for sequencing had shown CD8+CD57+ cell expansion by flow cytometry. Among the patients, all had severe acquired aplastic anemia. In germline, CDR1 is LNHNV, CDR2 YYDKDF (reference sequence). The ends were cut back, 0 bases at V and 1 base at J, with 4 bases in the middle. The CDR3 spans 14 residues. Profiles of TCR beta VDJ and CDR3 were generated from a genomic DNA template. Each CDR3 protein is one row after TCRdb ran MiXCR on the reads. This table has approximately 120,000 distinct CDR3 sequences, about 40% appearing once.

The rearrangement links TRBV15 to TRBJ1-5; D is unclear. The sequencing sample was made of sorted CD4+, CD8+, or CD8+CD57+ T cells (not recorded which) from PBMCs. This sequence originates from a human donor with aplastic anemia. DNA of the CDR3: TGTGCCACCAGCAGAGATCAAAGCAATCAGCCCCAGCATTTT. It is translated as CATSRDQSNQPQHF.